The 13 T cell receptor beta chains below all came from one sample that was sequenced in a study of blood T cell repertoires in COVID-19. Profiling relied on immunoSEQ multiplex PCR, and the TCRdb table lists in-frame clones only, not all of them. The sample contains about 160,000 clones, 70% to 90% of which appear only once. Sequenced: peripheral blood. These receptors were obtained from a woman aged 45 to 65 with COVID-19, enrolled during active disease.

The chain employs TRBV5-1 and TRBJ2-5; 10 bases align to TRBD2. Germline CDR1 SGHRS, CDR2 YFSETQ. Trimming at V came to 6 bases and at J to 5 bases, leaving 10 bases not matched to a gene. CDR3 length equals 15 residues. The chain's CDR3 is CASTPQRGGRETQYF. The CDR3 DNA reads TGCGCCAGCACCCCCCAGCGGGGGGGCCGGGAGACCCAGTACTTC.

This chain links TRBV28 with TRBJ1-3; the D is unclear. This CDR3 is built from 15 residues. V shed 8 bases and J shed 5 bases, with 19 bases lying between them. Germline CDR1 MDHEN, CDR2 SYDVKM. CDR3 sequence: CASAPTPNRRNTIYF. As DNA, the CDR3 is TGTGCCAGCGCCCCGACACCGAATAGAAGAAACACCATATATTTT.

The chain couples TRBV6-6 to TRBJ1-5, with D possibly matching TRBD1 (6 bases). The CDR3 contains 13 residues. V was trimmed by 8 bases and J by 2 bases, leaving 10 bases between them. Per germline, CDR1 MNHNY and CDR2 SVGAGI (reference sequence). CDR3 in amino acids: CASLQGGNQPQHF. CDR3 coding DNA: TGTGCCAGCCTACAGGGAGGCAATCAGCCCCAGCATTTT.

J is TRBJ2-7 and V is TRBV5-1, with a tentative D call TRBD1 (6 bases). Trimming removed 6 bases from V and 0 bases from J, with 13 bases in between. Per germline, CDR1 SGHRS and CDR2 YFSETQ. The length of the CDR3 is 14 residues. In DNA form, the CDR3 reads TGCGCCAGCACCCCACAGGACAGCTCCTACGAGCAGTACTTC. Its protein product is CASTPQDSSYEQYF.

The genes are TRBV4-1 and TRBJ1-2; 9 bases are a match to TRBD1. Germline V gives CDR1 MGHRA, CDR2 YSYEKL. V lost 5 bases, J lost 6 bases, and 10 bases stayed unmatched. The CDR3 consists of 15 residues. CDR3 sequence reads: CASSAGQGLSHGYTF. In nucleotides, the CDR3 is TGCGCCAGCAGCGCGGGACAGGGCCTGTCTCATGGCTACACCTTC.

A word on this clone: An end of the junction does not agree with germline; a read error may underlie this. The chain carries TRBV4-2 and TRBJ2-1, with 7 bases that match TRBD1. Germline V gives CDR1 LGHNA, CDR2 YNFKEQ. The CDR3 has 16 residues. The CDR3 DNA sequence: TGTGCCAGCAGCGAAGAAGGGGGCTACTCCTACAATGAGCAGTTCTTC. It codes for CASSEEGGYSYNEQFF.

The rearrangement uses TRBV12-5 and TRBJ2-3; 9 bases map to TRBD2. Germline V gene data show CDR1 as LGHNT and CDR2 as FRNRAP. V gave up 2 bases and J gave up 2 bases; unmatched junction bases: 5. The CDR3 spans 16 residues. The CDR3 sequence is CASGLFSGGSTDTQYF. The CDR3 DNA is TGTGCTAGTGGTTTGTTTAGCGGGGGATCCACAGATACGCAGTATTTT. Looking up the rest from reference TRBV12-5 and TRBJ2-3 gives the full variable domain: DARVTQTPRHKVTEMGQEVTMRCQPILGHNTVFWYRQTMMQGLELLAYFRNRAPLDDSGMPKDRFSAEMPDATLATLKIQPSEPRDSAVYFCASGLFSGGSTDTQYFGPGTRLTVL.

Note on this clone: The junction does not match germline at one end; this may be a read error. The rearrangement joins TRBV7-7 to TRBJ2-5; D is perhaps TRBD2 (6 bases). Per germline, CDR1 SSHAT and CDR2 FNYEAQ (reference sequence). This CDR3 is built from 15 residues. CDR3 residues: CASSLSAGSQETQYF. CDR3 nucleotides: TGTGCTAGCAGCTTGTCGGCGGGGAGCCAAGAGACCCAGTACTTC.

This chain joins TRBV7-6 and TRBJ1-4; D might be TRBD1 (5 bases). Germline V gene sequence: CDR1 SGHVS, CDR2 FNYEAQ. The V and J ends lost 4 bases and 8 bases respectively, with 17 bases between them. This CDR3 is built from 15 residues. As DNA, the CDR3 is TGTGCCAGCAGCTCCCCCGGGGGGTCGGGGGAAAAACTGTTTTTT. This translates into CASSSPGGSGEKLFF. Variable domain in full (rest from reference TRBV7-6 and TRBJ1-4): GAGVSQSPRYKVTKRGQDVALRCDPISGHVSLYWYRQALGQGPEFLTYFNYEAQQDKSGLPNDRFSAERPEGSISTLTIQRTEQRDSAMYRCASSSPGGSGEKLFFGSGTQLSVL.

With regard to this clone: Other DNA sequences in this sample translate to the same CDR3. The V call is TRBV7-3, the J call TRBJ2-5; 8 nucleotides line up with TRBD1. Germline loops: CDR1 SGHTA, CDR2 FQGTGA. The CDR3 has 14 residues. Trimming took 5 bases from V and 2 from J; bases not matched to a gene: 4. The CDR3 region has the DNA TGTGCCAGCAGCCCCGGGACAGGACAAGAGACCCAGTACTTC. Its protein is CASSPGTGQETQYF.

The chain employs TRBV7-2 and TRBJ1-1, with TRBD1 identical over 7 bases. This CDR3 comprises 13 residues. The V gene end was trimmed by 0 bases and the J gene end by 11 bases; junction bases not matched to a gene: 6. Germline lookup yields CDR1 SGHTA and CDR2 FQGNSA. CDR3 in DNA: TGTGCCAGCAGCTTAGCTGATAGGGGGCTTGCTTTCTTT. Its protein is CASSLADRGLAFF.

The gene calls are TRBV5-1 and TRBJ1-6; 7 bases are shared with TRBD1. Germline V lookup: CDR1 SGHRS, CDR2 YFSETQ. CDR3 length: 15 residues. Trimming cost V 0 bases and J 7 bases; bases outside gene matches: 4. The CDR3 nucleotides read TGCGCCAGCAGCTTGGGACAGGGTGAGAATTCACCCCTCCACTTT. Amino acid sequence: CASSLGQGENSPLHF.

The chain joins TRBV21-1 to TRBJ2-5; the D segment call TRBD1 is taken from the table without a DNA check. TRBV21-1 is described as a pseudogene. The CDR3 length is 15 residues. The CDR3, as DNA: TGTGCCAGCAGCAAATGGGACACAGGGTCTGAGACCCAGTACTTC. Its protein is CASSKWDTGSETQYF.